This T cell receptor (beta chain) came from a study of Graves' ophthalmopathy and Graves' hyperthyroidism. TCR beta CDR3 amplification used RNA transcripts. HTBI-primed RT-PCR formed the first round, and a multiplex PCR formed the second. TCRdb reprocessed the multiplex PCR reads with MiXCR, giving one entry per CDR3 protein. The sample shows 200,000 to 250,000 distinct CDR3 sequences, around 50% of them seen only once. In this cohort, patients with other autoimmune diseases, uncontrolled infections, pregnancy or lactation were excluded. V lost 6 bases, J lost 6 bases, and 14 bases lay in between. The CDR3 contains 13 residues.

Sequencing input: peripheral blood. This sequence joins TRBV12-3 or TRBV12-4 and TRBJ2-5; D is unresolved. The TCR was taken from an adult man with Graves' ophthalmopathy. The CDR3 nucleotides are TGTGCCAGCAGACCACAGCAAACGCAGACCCAGTACTTC. Translating gives CASRPQQTQTQYF.